Following are 31 T cell receptor beta chains from one sample sequenced in a study of blood T cells in healthy people across ages (dated by TCRdb to the mid-2010s). To prepare the library, 5' RACE was applied. These reads were obtained on an Illumina HiSeq 2500. The second PCR ran for about 7 to 11 cycles and used a J-beta primer mix along with a sample-barcoded 5' primer. The public reads were reprocessed in TCRdb via fastp at Q25 and MiXCR, keeping in-frame beta chains. Entries that share a CDR3 protein sequence are merged under the most common genes and DNA. Recorded for this sample are some 700,000 distinct CDR3 sequences; around a fifth of them occurred a single time. Together, the top ten hold roughly 22% of the sample. Material: blood. The receptors come from a man in his 70s in good health.

The chain is built from TRBV9 and TRBJ2-7; TRBD2 is a possible D gene (6 bases). Trimming removed 0 bases from V and 4 bases from J, with 11 bases in between. Germline values: CDR1 SGDLS, CDR2 YYNGEE. The length of the CDR3 is 14 residues. The CDR3 DNA sequence: TGTGCCAGCAGCGTAGTCCCAGGGAGGTACGAGCAGTACTTC. The encoded protein is CASSVVPGRYEQYF.

This clonotype came up a few times. CDR3 region: CSARDPETYGYTF. CDR3 DNA: TGCAGTGCTAGAGATCCAGAAACCTATGGCTACACCTTC. The rearrangement joins TRBV20-1 to TRBJ1-2, with no clear D. Germline CDR1 and CDR2: DFQATT and SNEGSKA (reference sequence). This CDR3 region has 13 residues. The V end was cut by 0 bases, the J end by 4 bases, with 9 bases between.

In this sample, this clonotype turned up a few times. This chain uses TRBV12-3 or TRBV12-4 with TRBJ1-2; 7 bases are a match to TRBD1. Germline trimming cut 6 bases from V and 8 bases from J; bases unmatched to any gene: 9. The CDR3 has 13 amino acids. The CDR3 sequence: CASSIDRDRGYTF. CDR3 coding DNA: TGTGCCAGCAGCATTGACAGGGATCGGGGCTACACCTTC.

The chain uses TRBV7-2 and TRBJ2-7, with 11 positions matching TRBD2. J lost 4 bases, V lost 5 bases, and 7 bases had no gene match. The CDR3 extends over 15 amino acids. The germline gives CDR1 SGHTA, CDR2 FQGNSA. CDR3 DNA sequence: TGTGCCAGCAGCCGAGATACTAGCGGGAGTTACGAGCAGTACTTC. Protein product: CASSRDTSGSYEQYF.

This clonotype was observed a handful of times. The V gene is TRBV24-1, the J gene TRBJ2-1; 8 positions match TRBD2. V lost 3 bases and J lost 6; bases outside the gene matches: 12. Germline V gene lookup returns CDR1 KGHDR and CDR2 SFDVKD. This CDR3 comprises 17 residues. This CDR3 is CATSDPTGTRMGNEQFF. The CDR3 DNA follows: TGTGCCACCAGTGATCCCACCGGGACTAGAATGGGCAATGAGCAGTTCTTC.

This clonotype was found a few times. The genes are TRBV7-2 and TRBJ2-5; possibly TRBD2 for D (6 bases). Germline-derived CDR1 and CDR2 are SGHTA and FQGNSA. The germline V and J ends were trimmed by 1 base and 5 bases, with 14 bases remaining between them. The CDR3 totals 15 residues. The CDR3 spells CASSLGEEQWETQYF. CDR3 nucleotide sequence: TGTGCCAGCAGCTTAGGGGAGGAGCAGTGGGAGACCCAGTACTTC.

In its sample, this clonotype was seen a few times. A junction boundary mismatches the germline segment, possibly from a read error. The chain recombines TRBV5-1 with TRBJ2-7, with a weak D call TRBD1 (5 bases). From germline, CDR1 is SGHRS and CDR2 YFSETQ. This CDR3 region has 14 residues. In nucleotides, the CDR3 is TGCGCCAGCAACTTGACACAGGTTACCTACGAGCAGTACTTC. Translated, it gives CASNLTQVTYEQYF.

This clonotype was counted once. The chain employs TRBV12-3 or TRBV12-4 and TRBJ2-7; the D gene is possibly TRBD1 (5 bases). The CDR3 runs to 13 residues. The germline V and J ends were trimmed by 3 bases and 2 bases, with 8 bases remaining between them. The CDR3 protein is CASSFTGTYEQYF. The CDR3 coding sequence is TGTGCCAGCAGTTTCACAGGAACCTACGAGCAGTACTTC.

The chain recombines TRBV18 with TRBJ2-3, with D unclear. There are 13 residues in the CDR3. Between the trimmed V and J ends, which lost 0 bases and 4 bases, there was a span of 5 bases. From germline, CDR1 is KGHSH and CDR2 LQKENI. The CDR3 region is CASSPPVSDTQYF. CDR3 sequence (DNA): TGTGCCAGCTCACCACCCGTTTCAGATACGCAGTATTTT.

Here the CDR3 reads CASQTDSYNEQFF. For the CDR3, the DNA is TGCGCCAGCCAGACCGACTCGTACAATGAGCAGTTCTTC. The rearrangement joins TRBV5-1 to TRBJ2-1, with unresolved D. V lost 7 bases to trimming and J lost 4 bases, with 12 bases between them. The CDR3 is 13 residues long. Germline CDR1 and CDR2: SGHRS and YFSETQ.

The V gene is TRBV6-5, the J gene TRBJ1-3; D is perhaps TRBD1 (6 bases). CDR3 length: 15 amino acids. Germline CDR1 and CDR2: MNHEY and SVGAGI. V lost 6 bases to trimming and J lost 5 bases, with 17 bases between them. The CDR3 loop reads CASRKRQEPRNTIYF. The CDR3 DNA reads as TGTGCCAGCAGGAAAAGACAGGAGCCTAGAAACACCATATATTTT.

The chain couples TRBV24-1 to TRBJ2-3, with D possibly TRBD2 on 5 matching bases. Between the trimmed V and J ends, which lost 4 bases and 2 bases, there was a span of 12 bases. This CDR3 is built from 15 residues. Germline assignment: CDR1 KGHDR and CDR2 SFDVKD. In DNA, the CDR3 is TGTGCCACCAGTGACCAGGACTTCCCCACAGATACGCAGTATTTT. Residues: CATSDQDFPTDTQYF.

This clonotype appeared a few times. The V gene is TRBV4-3, the J gene TRBJ2-1; 14 bases are a match to TRBD2. Trimming took 4 bases from V and 0 from J; bases not matched to a gene: 11. This CDR3 has 20 residues. In germline, CDR1 is LGHNA, CDR2 YSLEER. CDR3 coding DNA: TGCGCCAGCAGCCGGACTAGCGGGAGGTTCCTTCAACTCTCCTACAATGAGCAGTTCTTC. It encodes CASSRTSGRFLQLSYNEQFF.

The chain joins TRBV3-1 to TRBJ1-2; no firm D call. Per the germline V gene, CDR1 is LGHDT and CDR2 is YNNKEL (reference sequence). There are 14 residues in the CDR3. With 4 bases removed from V and 3 bases from J, the gap between germline ends came to 12 bases. The CDR3 is CASSPWIADYGYTF. The CDR3 DNA is TGTGCCAGCAGCCCGTGGATAGCAGACTATGGCTACACCTTC.

Comments on this clonotype: The final CDR3 position lacks the conserved phenylalanine or tryptophan, pointing to a likely read error. The chain carries TRBV5-5 and TRBJ1-1, with D possibly matching TRBD1 (6 bases). The CDR3 extends over 14 amino acids. V was shortened by 3 bases and J by 10 bases, with 19 bases between the two germline ends. Germline V gene data show CDR1 as SGHKS and CDR2 as YYEKEE (reference sequence). CDR3 nucleotide sequence: TGTGCCAGCAGCTCTACGTCAAACAGGGCGAGAGCTTTCTCT. Its protein is CASSSTSNRARAFS.

Comments on this clonotype: The CDR3 end shows no conserved phenylalanine or tryptophan, and so a read error is likely. V is TRBV5-1 and J is TRBJ1-2; D ambiguous. The CDR3 length is 14 residues. Trimming took 4 bases from V and 8 from J, leaving 18 bases between them. Germline V gives CDR1 SGHRS, CDR2 YFSETQ. CDR3 bases: TGCGCCAGCAGCACCGAGGGTACCGTAGGAGGCTACACCCTC. Translated, it gives CASSTEGTVGGYTL.

J is TRBJ2-1 and V is TRBV6-6; the match to TRBD1 covers 8 bases. This CDR3 region has 14 residues. J was trimmed by 5 bases and V by 6 bases; bases with no gene match: 6. In germline, CDR1 is MNHNY, CDR2 SVGAGI (reference sequence). The CDR3 nucleotides read TGTGCCAGCAGACCGGGACAGGTAAACAATGAGCAGTTCTTC. Amino acids: CASRPGQVNNEQFF.

The rearrangement links TRBV27 to TRBJ2-5; the D is unclear. Judging by the DNA end, TRBJ2-1 fits better; the J call may be wrong. The CDR3 length is 13 residues. Germline CDR1 reads MNHEY; CDR2 reads SMNVEV (reference sequence). The CDR3 DNA reads as TGTGCCAGCAGCCAAGGCGGATGGGGTGAGCAGTTCTTC. It yields the protein CASSQGGWGEQFF.

In this sample, this clonotype turned up a few times. J is TRBJ2-7 and V is TRBV7-9; TRBD2 is a possible D gene (7 bases). Germline-derived CDR1 and CDR2 are SEHNR and FQNEAQ (reference sequence). There are 15 residues in the CDR3. V was trimmed by 7 bases and J by 4 bases, leaving 20 bases between them. The CDR3 sequence is CASILAAGARYEQYF. For the CDR3, the DNA is TGTGCCAGCATCCTAGCGGCAGGGGCAAGGTACGAGCAGTACTTC.

This clonotype was recorded a few times. The rearrangement uses TRBV12-3 or TRBV12-4 and TRBJ1-4, with D possibly being TRBD1 (5 bases). V gave up 3 bases and J gave up 0 bases, with 8 bases separating them. CDR3 size: 15 residues. CDR3 sequence (DNA): TGTGCCAGCAGTTTTATGGGGGCAACTAATGAAAAACTGTTTTTT. Protein product: CASSFMGATNEKLFF.

Only a few counts were recorded for this clonotype. This chain uses TRBV12-3 or TRBV12-4 with TRBJ2-3, with no clear D. The CDR3 has 14 amino acids. V shed 5 bases and J shed 6 bases, with 15 bases lying between them. The CDR3 loop is CASSNIVVGDTQYF. Here the CDR3 DNA reads TGTGCCAGCAGTAATATCGTAGTAGGGGATACGCAGTATTTT.

This clonotype was seen at least ten times. The J gene is TRBJ2-2, the V gene TRBV12-3 or TRBV12-4; 11 bases match TRBD2. The CDR3 runs to 14 residues. Trimming removed 5 bases from V and 7 bases from J; junction bases left unmatched: 3. The CDR3 loop is CASSPGLAVGELFF. The CDR3 nucleotides read TGTGCCAGCAGTCCGGGACTAGCGGTCGGGGAGCTGTTTTTT.

This clonotype turned up a few times. V is TRBV3-1 and J is TRBJ1-2; D is ambiguous. Germline loops: CDR1 LGHDT, CDR2 YNNKEL (reference sequence). The CDR3 length is 12 residues. Trimming left V 4 bases short and J 8 bases short, with 11 bases between. As DNA, the CDR3 is TGTGCCAGCAGCCTGCCGCCCGGGGGCTACACCTTC. This gives the protein CASSLPPGGYTF. Supplemented by reference TRBV3-1 and TRBJ1-2, the full variable domain reads DTAVSQTPKYLVTQMGNDKSIKCEQNLGHDTMYWYKQDSKKFLKIMFSYNNKELIINETVPNRFSPKSPDKAHLNLHINSLELGDSAVYFCASSLPPGGYTFGSGTRLTVV.

The chain couples TRBV20-1 to TRBJ1-2; no clear D. The CDR3 is made up of 12 amino acids. CDR1 is DFQATT and CDR2 is SNEGSKA in the germline V gene (reference sequence). V was cut by 6 bases and J by 6 bases, with 14 bases left in between. CDR3 DNA sequence: TGCAGTGCCGTCGCAGGAATTGATGGCTACACCTTC. Protein: CSAVAGIDGYTF.

This clonotype has only a few counts. The chain couples TRBV11-3 to TRBJ1-4; no firm D call. This CDR3 comprises 16 residues. Trimming cost V 6 bases and J 0 bases, with 14 bases left between them. Germline-derived CDR1 and CDR2 are SGHNT and YENEEA. CDR3 bases: TGTGCCAGCAGTTACTCAGCCTTTGCAACTAATGAAAAACTGTTTTTT. Translation gives CASSYSAFATNEKLFF.

The chain is built from TRBV12-3 or TRBV12-4 and TRBJ1-1, with D unclear. Trimming pared 3 bases from V and 4 bases from J, leaving 12 bases between. CDR3 length: 14 residues. The CDR3 DNA reads as TGTGCCAGCAGTTTCGTTTCCGGGATCACTGAAGCTTTCTTT. Amino acid sequence: CASSFVSGITEAFF.

Comment on this clonotype: Being one base from a much bigger clone, this may be a read error. The J gene is TRBJ1-4, the V gene TRBV12-3 or TRBV12-4; D gene uncertain. The CDR3 is 14 residues long. V was pared by 6 bases and J by 7 bases, with 15 bases between. The CDR3 sequence: CASSSGMLGEKLFF. CDR3 DNA: TGTGCCAGCAGCTCCGGGATGCTGGGTGAAAAACTGTTTTTT.

This clonotype was seen only a few times. This chain uses TRBV12-3 or TRBV12-4 with TRBJ1-4; tentatively, D is TRBD1 (5 bases). Trimming removed 5 bases at V and 8 bases at J, with 18 bases between. This CDR3 has 15 amino acids. The CDR3, as DNA: TGTGCCAGCAGTCTAGGGGTACGAATGGGAGAAAAACTGTTTTTT. Protein product: CASSLGVRMGEKLFF.

This chain joins TRBV6-6 and TRBJ2-5; D not certain. The CDR3 runs 15 residues. The germline V gene has CDR1 MNHNY and CDR2 SVGAGI (reference sequence). Trimming stripped 8 bases from V and 0 bases from J, with 16 bases between. The CDR3 DNA follows: TGTGCCAGCTGGATGGGTACTATCTACCAAGAGACCCAGTACTTC. Amino acids: CASWMGTIYQETQYF.

This clonotype turned up a few times. The V and J genes are TRBV5-1 and TRBJ2-7; D possibly corresponds to TRBD2 (6 bases). With 3 bases removed from V and 3 bases from J, the gap between germline ends came to 10 bases. This CDR3 spans 13 amino acids. Germline CDR1 SGHRS, CDR2 YFSETQ. The CDR3 spells CASSWDSNYEQYF. The DNA of the CDR3 is TGCGCCAGCAGCTGGGACTCAAACTACGAGCAGTACTTC.

This clonotype was seen repeatedly, ten times or more. The chain employs TRBV12-3 or TRBV12-4 and TRBJ2-5, with 8 positions matching TRBD2. The J call may be wrong; the DNA end is better matched by TRBJ2-1. The CDR3 is 15 residues long. CDR3 in amino acids: CASTLREGSGDEQFF. The CDR3 DNA sequence: TGTGCCAGCACCCTCCGGGAGGGAAGTGGTGATGAGCAGTTCTTC.